One and the same sample provided the 2 T cell receptor beta chains below, sequenced in a study of blood T cell repertoires in COVID-19. TCRdb keeps only in-frame clones here, not all; method: immunoSEQ multiplex PCR. This sample has around 200,000 clones; around four fifths occur once, and the top ten carry roughly 2.5%. What was sequenced was peripheral blood. The receptor set was obtained from a woman aged 40-49 years with active or convalescent COVID-19.

The V and J genes are TRBV3-1 (or the pseudogene TRBV3-2) and TRBJ1-1; D is possibly TRBD1 (6 bases). CDR3 length: 14 amino acids. Trimming shortened V by 2 bases and J by 5 bases, and 12 bases separated the two germline ends. Germline CDR1 reads LGHDT; CDR2 reads YNNKEL (reference sequence). The CDR3, as DNA: TGTGCCAGCAGCCAACACAGGGCTGGGACTGAAGCTTTCTTT. This gives the protein CASSQHRAGTEAFF.

This clone has more than one count but fewer than ten. The chain combines TRBV15 with TRBJ1-2, with 10 bases fitting TRBD1. The CDR3 consists of 15 residues. Germline CDR1 is LNHNV and CDR2 is YYDKDF (reference sequence). V lost 5 bases and J lost 3; bases outside the gene matches: 6. As DNA, the CDR3 is TGTGCCACCAGCTCTCGGACAGGGGGATACTATGGCTACACCTTC. Its translation is CATSSRTGGYYGYTF.